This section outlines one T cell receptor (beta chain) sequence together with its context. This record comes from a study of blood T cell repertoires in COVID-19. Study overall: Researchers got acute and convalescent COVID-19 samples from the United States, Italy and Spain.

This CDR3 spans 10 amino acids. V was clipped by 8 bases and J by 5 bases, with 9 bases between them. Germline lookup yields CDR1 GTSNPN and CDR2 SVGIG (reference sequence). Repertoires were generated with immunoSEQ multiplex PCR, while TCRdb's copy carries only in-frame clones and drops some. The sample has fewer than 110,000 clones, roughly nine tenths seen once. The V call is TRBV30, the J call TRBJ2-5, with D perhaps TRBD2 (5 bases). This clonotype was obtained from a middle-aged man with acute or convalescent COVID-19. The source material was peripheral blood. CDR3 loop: CAEGEETQYF. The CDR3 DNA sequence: TGTGCCGAGGGTGAGGAGACCCAGTACTTC.